Each of the 8 T cell receptor beta chains below was sequenced from the same sample in a study of T cell changes during pregnancy in multiple sclerosis. The data were produced by immunoSEQ multiplex PCR, yet TCRdb's version contains in-frame clones alone and is incomplete. Here the sample spans some 67,000 clones, around 90% being singletons. This sample comprised peripheral blood, obtained after pregnancy. The receptors stem from a female donor with multiple sclerosis, enrolled in a pregnancy study.

The CDR3: CAVGYAEYEQYF. The CDR3 bases are TGTGCCGTCGGGTATGCGGAGTACGAGCAGTACTTC. The chain couples TRBV6-5 to TRBJ2-7; D not certain. This CDR3 has 12 amino acids. Between the trimmed V and J ends, which lost 11 bases and 4 bases, there was a span of 15 bases. Germline assignment: CDR1 MNHEY and CDR2 SVGAGI.

This chain uses TRBV7-9 with TRBJ2-3, with 7 nucleotides matching TRBD1. V shed 7 bases, J shed 4 bases, and the junction held 14 bases outside the gene matches. The CDR3 length is 16 residues. In germline, CDR1 is SEHNR, CDR2 FQNEAQ (reference sequence). CDR3 bases: TGTGCCAGCACCCCCATAGAGGCAGGGGGTGCAGATACGCAGTATTTT. Encoded protein: CASTPIEAGGADTQYF.

A remark on this clone: At one end the junction does not follow the germline gene, possibly because of a read error. The rearrangement joins TRBV7-9 to TRBJ2-3, with TRBD2 identical over 8 bases. Germline CDR1 and CDR2: SEHNR and FQNEAQ (reference sequence). The length of the CDR3 is 14 residues. The CDR3 nucleotides are TGTGCCAGCAGCGTAGCGGGACTACTAGATACGCAGTATTTT. This sequence encodes CASSVAGLLDTQYF.

The CDR3 is CASSESMGESAGNTIYF. CDR3 sequence (DNA): TGCGCCAGCAGTGAGTCGATGGGAGAATCGGCTGGAAACACCATATATTTT. This chain uses TRBV10-1 with TRBJ1-3; D call uncertain. From germline, CDR1 is WNHNN and CDR2 SYGVQD (reference sequence). This CDR3 region has 17 residues. V was cut by 0 bases and J by 2 bases, with 14 bases left in between.

The chain uses TRBV6-5 and TRBJ2-7, with 10 bases identical to TRBD1. Germline V gene sequence: CDR1 MNHEY, CDR2 SVGAGI. The CDR3 covers 15 residues. The junction had 5 bases not matched to a gene; V was cut back by 1 base and J by 5 bases. The chain's CDR3 is CASSYYRTGGNEQYF. The CDR3 DNA sequence: TGTGCCAGCAGTTACTACCGGACAGGGGGGAACGAGCAGTACTTC.

This clone has a handful of counts. The chain has TRBV10-3 and TRBJ2-3; a weak D match, TRBD2 (6 bases). This CDR3 is 12 amino acids long. Deletions cut 10 bases from V and 2 bases from J, with 10 bases between. The germline V gene has CDR1 ENHRY and CDR2 SYGVKD. CDR3 loop: CARGESTDTQYF. The CDR3 DNA is TGTGCCAGGGGGGAATCCACAGATACGCAGTATTTT.

This clone occurred once. J is TRBJ2-2 and V is TRBV7-2, with D unresolved. CDR1 SGHTA and CDR2 FQGNSA come from the germline V gene. V was clipped by 6 bases and J by 4 bases, with 12 bases between them. The CDR3 consists of 14 residues. CDR3 loop: CASSREEITGELFF. CDR3 DNA: TGTGCCAGCAGTCGCGAGGAGATCACCGGGGAGCTGTTTTTT. Variable domain in full (rest from reference TRBV7-2 and TRBJ2-2): GAGVSQSPSNKVTEKGKDVELRCDPISGHTALYWYRQSLGQGLEFLIYFQGNSAPDKSGLPSDRFSAERTGGSVSTLTIQRTQQEDSAVYLCASSREEITGELFFGEGSRLTVL.

This clone was picked up a small number of times. The chain combines TRBV14 with TRBJ1-1, with a possible D match to TRBD1 (6 bases). Germline CDR1 SGHDN, CDR2 FVKESK. V was clipped by 3 bases and J by 11 bases, with 10 bases between them. This CDR3 contains 11 residues. The CDR3 sequence: CASSHERGAFF. CDR3 in DNA: TGTGCCAGCAGCCATGAGAGGGGGGCTTTCTTT.